Presented here are 32 T cell receptor beta chains from one specimen sequenced in a study of blood T cells in healthy people across ages. Alongside a J-beta primer mix, a sample-barcoded 5' primer served in a second PCR lasting about 7 to 11 cycles. TCRdb redid the calling of the 5' RACE reads with MiXCR, one entry per CDR3 protein. In the table there are around 1,100,000 distinct CDR3 sequences, around two fifths of which are singletons. The sample consisted of blood. The receptors were gathered from a man in his late teens or twenties in good health.

J is TRBJ1-5 and V is TRBV30; 9 positions agree with TRBD1. V shed 2 bases and J 11 bases; nucleotides not matched to a gene: 10. CDR1 and CDR2 from the germline V gene are GTSNPN and SVGIG (reference sequence). There are 14 residues in the CDR3. The CDR3 protein is CAWSRDRVSGTQHF. The CDR3 DNA is TGTGCCTGGAGTCGGGACAGGGTTAGCGGGACCCAGCATTTT. Using reference TRBV30 and TRBJ1-5 for the parts outside the CDR3, the full variable domain is SQTIHQWPATLVQPVGSPLSLECTVEGTSNPNLYWYRQAAGRGLQLLFYSVGIGQISSEVPQNLSASRPQDRQFILSSKKLLLSDSGFYLCAWSRDRVSGTQHFGDGTRLSIL.

This chain uses TRBV5-6 with TRBJ2-5; maybe TRBD1 (5 bases). From germline, CDR1 is SGHDT and CDR2 YYEEEE. CDR3 length: 13 residues. Trimming stripped 2 bases from V and 5 bases from J, with 10 bases between. The CDR3 DNA reads as TGTGCCAGCAGCTTTGCAGGGTTGGAGACCCAGTACTTC. Translated, it gives CASSFAGLETQYF.

This clonotype was seen repeatedly, ten times or more. The chain carries TRBV12-3 or TRBV12-4 and TRBJ2-7, with 7 bases aligning to TRBD1. The CDR3 totals 13 residues. V shed 6 bases and J 7 bases; nucleotides not matched to a gene: 9. CDR3 residues: CASSPLQGSEQYF. For the CDR3, the DNA is TGTGCCAGCAGCCCCTTACAGGGGTCGGAGCAGTACTTC.

The V and J genes are TRBV20-1 and TRBJ1-2, with 7 nucleotides matching TRBD1. The V segment lost 0 bases and the J segment 7 bases; nucleotides outside the gene matches: 11. There are 15 residues in the CDR3. Per germline, CDR1 DFQATT and CDR2 SNEGSKA (reference sequence). CDR3 sequence (DNA): TGCAGTGCTAGAGATGGGGGGACAGTGGTAGTTGGCTACACCTTC. As protein: CSARDGGTVVVGYTF.

The V call is TRBV7-7, the J call TRBJ2-7, with D tentatively TRBD1 (5 bases). V was pared by 2 bases and J by 7 bases, with 18 bases between. There are 15 residues in the CDR3. Germline V gives CDR1 SSHAT, CDR2 FNYEAQ (reference sequence). DNA of the CDR3: TGTGCCAGCAGCTTAAATGCAGGGATGAGGAATGAGCAGTACTTC. Its translation: CASSLNAGMRNEQYF.

The table lists this clonotype with a few counts. The genes are TRBV27 and TRBJ1-6; tentative D call: TRBD1 (6 bases). This CDR3 is built from 17 residues. Germline CDR1 MNHEY, CDR2 SMNVEV (reference sequence). V lost 5 bases and J lost 7, with 21 bases in between. The CDR3, as DNA: TGTGCCAGCAGTCCCCAGGACAGCTTTCTCCCAAATTCACCCCTCCACTTT. It translates to CASSPQDSFLPNSPLHF.

This clonotype has just a few counts. The gene calls are TRBV4-3 and TRBJ1-1, with D perhaps TRBD1 (5 bases). Trimming took 4 bases from V and 7 from J, leaving 25 bases between them. Per germline, CDR1 LGHNA and CDR2 YSLEER. The CDR3 extends over 17 amino acids. The CDR3 region is CASSPNRDLQPMGEAFF. For the CDR3, the DNA is TGCGCCAGCAGCCCCAACCGGGACCTACAACCTATGGGTGAAGCTTTCTTT.

The chain couples TRBV6-1 to TRBJ2-3, with 8 nucleotides matching TRBD2. From germline, CDR1 is MNHNS and CDR2 SASEGT. With 9 bases clipped from V and 8 bases from J, the junction kept 13 bases outside the gene matches. The CDR3 has 14 residues. This CDR3 is CASGGRTSHVTQYF. DNA for the CDR3: TGTGCCAGTGGCGGCCGGACTAGCCATGTTACGCAGTATTTT.

This clonotype has only a few counts. The CDR3 here is CASSEMIGTGKAFF. The CDR3 DNA reads as TGTGCCAGCAGTGAAATGATTGGGACAGGCAAAGCTTTCTTT. The V and J genes are TRBV2 and TRBJ1-1; 8 nucleotides align to TRBD1. This CDR3 is built from 14 residues. The germline V gene encodes CDR1 SNHLY and CDR2 FYNNEI. The V segment lost 2 bases and the J segment 9 bases; nucleotides outside the gene matches: 8.

The chain has TRBV30 and TRBJ2-1; weak D call: TRBD2 (5 bases). Germline assignment: CDR1 GTSNPN and CDR2 SVGIG (reference sequence). This CDR3 contains 14 residues. V was cut by 1 base and J by 7 bases, with 14 bases left in between. CDR3 in amino acids: CAWSAPGSGNEQFF. CDR3 DNA sequence: TGTGCCTGGAGTGCCCCGGGGTCCGGGAATGAGCAGTTCTTC.

The V and J genes are TRBV12-3 or TRBV12-4 and TRBJ2-7; 7 positions match TRBD2. Trimming removed 7 bases from V and 0 bases from J; junction bases left unmatched: 9. The CDR3 is made up of 15 amino acids. This CDR3 reads CASTGGGLSSYEQYF. CDR3 nucleotide sequence: TGTGCCAGCACTGGGGGGGGTTTGAGCTCCTACGAGCAGTACTTC.

The V call is TRBV11-2, the J call TRBJ2-5, with 9 bases that match TRBD1. The junction had 10 bases not matched to a gene; V was cut back by 0 bases and J by 11 bases. CDR1 is SGHAT and CDR2 is FQNNGV in the germline V gene. The CDR3 covers 15 residues. The CDR3 DNA is TGTGCCAGCAGCTTAGACCCGGACAGGGGTAGAGAGCAGTACTTC. Protein: CASSLDPDRGREQYF. Drawing the rest from reference TRBV11-2 and TRBJ2-5, the complete variable domain is EAGVAQSPRYKIIEKRQSVAFWCNPISGHATLYWYQQILGQGPKLLIQFQNNGVVDDSQLPKDRFSAERLKGVDSTLKIQPAKLEDSAVYLCASSLDPDRGREQYFGPGTRLLVL.

The genes are TRBV2 and TRBJ1-2; TRBD1 matches at 12 bases. Trimming took 8 bases from V and 7 from J; bases not matched to a gene: 8. This CDR3 comprises 14 residues. The germline V gene has CDR1 SNHLY and CDR2 FYNNEI. The CDR3 nucleotides read TGTGCCAGCGTCTACGGGACAGGGGGCGGTGGCTACACCTTC. Protein sequence: CASVYGTGGGGYTF.

This clonotype was detected many times. The chain is built from TRBV7-2 and TRBJ2-1; possible D gene TRBD2, 5 bases. Germline loops: CDR1 SGHTA, CDR2 FQGNSA. Trimming cost V 4 bases and J 14 bases, with 12 bases left between them. The CDR3 sequence is 11 residues long. The CDR3 coding sequence is TGTGCCAGCAGCTATGGCGGAGCGGAGTTCTTC. This gives the protein CASSYGGAEFF.

The rearrangement uses TRBV12-3 or TRBV12-4 and TRBJ2-5, with 7 bases fitting TRBD1. The CDR3 runs to 15 residues. The V and J ends lost 3 bases and 2 bases, in that order; junction bases with no gene match: 6. CDR3 loop: CASSFGTAGQETQYF. The CDR3 bases are TGTGCCAGCAGTTTCGGGACAGCTGGGCAAGAGACCCAGTACTTC.

In its sample, this clonotype was seen a few times. The chain uses TRBV7-8 and TRBJ1-1; D is perhaps TRBD1 (5 bases). The germline V gene has CDR1 SGHVS and CDR2 FQNEAQ. CDR3 size: 16 residues. Trimming took 1 base from V and 2 from J, leaving 14 bases between them. CDR3 residues: CASSLDFGRTNTEAFF. The CDR3 nucleotides are TGTGCCAGCAGCTTAGATTTTGGACGGACAAACACTGAAGCTTTCTTT.

In regard to this clonotype: This could be a read error, since a much larger clone is one nucleotide away. The V gene is TRBV20-1, the J gene TRBJ1-2; perhaps TRBD1 as D (6 bases). This CDR3 contains 13 residues. The V gene lost 6 bases and the J gene lost 12 bases, with 23 bases spanning the gap. Germline V CDR1 and CDR2: DFQATT, SNEGSKA (reference sequence). DNA for the CDR3: TGCAGTGCCAGGGCGGGACATCCTTCGGGCCACACCTTC. Translating gives CSARAGHPSGHTF.

This clonotype came up a few times. The chain employs TRBV11-1 and TRBJ2-3; 10 bases are shared with TRBD1. V was pared by 5 bases and J by 0 bases, with 11 bases of the junction left unmatched. Germline V gives CDR1 SGHAT, CDR2 FQDESV (reference sequence). This CDR3 contains 18 residues. CDR3 protein: CASSPRWDRGHSTDTQYF. CDR3 bases: TGTGCCAGCAGCCCCCGGTGGGACAGGGGCCATAGCACAGATACGCAGTATTTT.

The chain joins TRBV9 to TRBJ1-1, with TRBD1 as a possible D gene (6 bases). Looked up from germline, CDR1 is SGDLS and CDR2 is YYNGEE. The CDR3 sequence is 16 residues long. Trimming took 3 bases from V and 1 from J, leaving 16 bases between them. This CDR3 is CASSATRDTPNTEAFF. CDR3 nucleotide sequence: TGTGCCAGCAGCGCGACCCGGGACACCCCGAACACTGAAGCTTTCTTT.

The V gene is TRBV12-3 or TRBV12-4, the J gene TRBJ2-2; 8 nucleotides agree with TRBD1. CDR3 length equals 17 residues. With 1 base clipped from V and 4 bases from J, the junction kept 8 bases outside the gene matches. Written as DNA, the CDR3 is TGTGCCAGCAGTTTAGAGCCTTACAGGGGGAGCACCGGGGAGCTGTTTTTT. This gives the protein CASSLEPYRGSTGELFF.

This chain connects TRBV29-1 to TRBJ2-7; D could derive from TRBD1 or TRBD2 (5 bases each). This CDR3 region has 14 residues. V lost 6 bases and J lost 2, with 17 bases in between. The V gene's germline CDR1 is SQVTM and CDR2 ANQGSEA. The CDR3: CSVLTGTDPYEQYF. In DNA form, the CDR3 reads TGCAGCGTGCTTACCGGGACGGACCCCTACGAGCAGTACTTC.

The J gene is TRBJ1-6, the V gene TRBV2; the D is unclear. V was trimmed by 5 bases and J by 10 bases, leaving 6 bases between them. This CDR3 is built from 11 residues. Germline CDR1 and CDR2: SNHLY and FYNNEI. The CDR3 DNA reads TGTGCCAGCAGTCTGCAATCACCCCTCCACTTT. Protein sequence: CASSLQSPLHF. Complete variable domain (other parts from reference TRBV2 and TRBJ1-6): EPEVTQTPSHQVTQMGQEVILRCVPISNHLYFYWYRQILGQKVEFLVSFYNNEISEKSEIFDDQFSVERPDGSNFTLKIRSTKLEDSAMYFCASSLQSPLHFGNGTRLTVT.

This clonotype was picked up a small number of times. The rearrangement uses TRBV12-3 or TRBV12-4 and TRBJ1-2, with D perhaps matching TRBD1 (6 bases). This CDR3 comprises 13 residues. V was clipped by 7 bases and J by 7 bases, with 16 bases between them. CDR3 DNA sequence: TGTGCCAGCACCCTAGGAGGGGGAAGTGGCTACACCTTC. Amino acids: CASTLGGGSGYTF.

This chain links TRBV7-2 with TRBJ2-3; D remains unclear. V lost 2 bases, J lost 6 bases, and 12 bases lay in between. The CDR3 runs to 14 residues. Germline V gives CDR1 SGHTA, CDR2 FQGNSA. The CDR3 DNA sequence: TGTGCCAGCAGCTTAACCCCTCAAGCGGATACGCAGTATTTT. Translating it yields CASSLTPQADTQYF.

The chain links TRBV7-9 to TRBJ1-2; D remains unclear. The germline V gene encodes CDR1 SEHNR and CDR2 FQNEAQ (reference sequence). This CDR3 region has 12 residues. V lost 6 bases and J lost 6, with 11 bases in between. In DNA, the CDR3 is TGTGCCAGCAGGGGCACTAGGGATGGCTACACCTTC. Translating gives CASRGTRDGYTF.

This clonotype occurred once. This sequence joins TRBV30 and TRBJ2-7; 9 nucleotides align to TRBD2. The CDR3 extends over 13 amino acids. Trimming at V came to 2 bases and at J to 3 bases, leaving 2 bases not matched to a gene. Looked up from germline, CDR1 is GTSNPN and CDR2 is SVGIG (reference sequence). The DNA of the CDR3 is TGTGCCTGGAGTAGCGGGGGGCACTACGAGCAGTACTTC. Amino acid sequence: CAWSSGGHYEQYF.

Concerning this clonotype: One end of the junction varies from germline; a read error may be responsible. The chain couples TRBV15 to TRBJ2-3; 8 positions match TRBD1. CDR3 length: 17 residues. Looked up from germline, CDR1 is LNHNV and CDR2 is YYDKDF (reference sequence). This CDR3 reads CATNRGPRDRSTDTQYF. The CDR3 DNA reads TGTGCCACCAACAGAGGCCCCCGGGACAGGAGCACAGATACGCAGTATTTT.

The rearrangement joins TRBV20-1 to TRBJ2-7, with TRBD1 identical over 8 bases. CDR1 DFQATT and CDR2 SNEGSKA come from the germline V gene (reference sequence). This CDR3 has 13 residues. V dropped 8 bases and J dropped 0; count of bases not matched to a gene: 6. CDR3 residues: CSTLGQASYEQYF. As DNA, the CDR3 is TGCAGTACATTGGGACAGGCCTCCTACGAGCAGTACTTC.

Comments on this clonotype: A much bigger clone sits one base away, suggesting this may be a read error. V is TRBV12-3 or TRBV12-4 and J is TRBJ2-1; D tentatively reads TRBD1 or TRBD2 (5 bases each). The CDR3 is made up of 12 amino acids. The CDR3 sequence is CASRREDNERYF. In DNA, the CDR3 is TGTGCCAGCAGGCGTGAGGACAATGAGCGGTACTTC.

This clonotype was observed a handful of times. The chain carries TRBV9 and TRBJ2-7, with 10 positions matching TRBD2. With V trimmed by 2 bases and J by 3 bases, 5 bases remained unmatched. This CDR3 comprises 15 residues. Germline-derived CDR1 and CDR2 are SGDLS and YYNGEE. CDR3 bases: TGTGCCAGCAGCGTTTCTCTAGCGGGAGACTACGAGCAGTACTTC. Protein sequence: CASSVSLAGDYEQYF.

The V and J genes are TRBV5-1 and TRBJ2-3, with 8 positions matching TRBD2. V was pared by 2 bases and J by 0 bases, with 5 bases of the junction left unmatched. Germline V gene lookup returns CDR1 SGHRS and CDR2 YFSETQ. This CDR3 is built from 16 residues. The DNA of the CDR3 is TGCGCCAGCAGCTTAGCGGGGGCCTTAAGCACAGATACGCAGTATTTT. As protein: CASSLAGALSTDTQYF. The full variable domain, with the rest looked up from reference TRBV5-1 and TRBJ2-3, is KAGVTQTPRYLIKTRGQQVTLSCSPISGHRSVSWYQQTPGQGLQFLFEYFSETQRNKGNFPGRFSGRQFSNSRSEMNVSTLELGDSALYLCASSLAGALSTDTQYFGPGTRLTVL.

The sample holds a few counts of this clonotype. This chain links TRBV4-1 with TRBJ2-7; 7 nucleotides align to TRBD1. The CDR3 consists of 17 residues. V lost 4 bases to trimming and J lost 4 bases; unmatched junction nucleotides: 16. From germline, CDR1 is MGHRA and CDR2 YSYEKL. CDR3 in amino acids: CASSLPAAIDRAYEQYF. The CDR3 DNA is TGCGCCAGCAGCCTTCCCGCGGCTATCGACAGGGCTTACGAGCAGTACTTC.